This TCR beta chain emerged from a study of blood T cell repertoires in COVID-19. Germline V gene lookup returns CDR1 MDHEN and CDR2 SYDVKM. The CDR3 has 15 amino acids. The V and J ends lost 4 bases and 6 bases respectively, with 18 bases between them. In the original workflow: Estimated nucleated cell counts came from reference gene primer amplification. Using immunoSEQ multiplex PCR, the repertoire was profiled, and TCRdb retains in-frame clones only, with some absent. From that table come the V and J calls and clone size; the DNA was used to work out D and trimming. The table records a few hundred thousand clones, approximately 89% of them present only once.

The source material was peripheral blood. This receptor was obtained from a woman between 55 and 75 years old with acute or convalescent COVID-19. The chain recombines TRBV28 with TRBJ1-2; tentative D call: TRBD1 (5 bases). DNA for the CDR3: TGTGCCAGCAGTTCTGCCGGGTCCCGGGGGGATGGCTACACCTTC. It encodes CASSSAGSRGDGYTF.